Following are 23 T cell receptor beta chains from one sample sequenced in a study of cytomegalovirus exposure and HLA in healthy donors. PCR was performed using 60 Vbeta and 13 Jbeta primers. TCRdb keeps only in-frame clones here, not all; method: immunoSEQ multiplex PCR. The repertoire includes roughly 77,000 clones, 72% of them detected once, and about 12% sits in the top ten. The source material was PBMCs. Receptor source: a woman aged 40 to 50 in good health and CMV-seropositive.

The J gene is TRBJ2-3, the V gene TRBV5-1; TRBD2 might be the D (5 bases). V lost 5 bases, J lost 4 bases, and 14 bases lay in between. The CDR3 sequence is 14 residues long. The germline gives CDR1 SGHRS, CDR2 YFSETQ. The CDR3 region is CASREAASADTQYF. Here the CDR3 DNA reads TGCGCCAGCAGGGAGGCGGCGAGTGCAGATACGCAGTATTTT.

The rearrangement uses TRBV2 and TRBJ1-3; TRBD1 might be the D (5 bases). Trimming removed 4 bases at V and 4 bases at J, with 11 bases between. This CDR3 contains 14 residues. Germline V gene sequence: CDR1 SNHLY, CDR2 FYNNEI. Here the CDR3 reads CASSATVIGNTIYF. CDR3 bases: TGTGCCAGCAGTGCGACAGTTATCGGAAACACCATATATTTT.

V gene TRBV5-6 combines with J gene TRBJ2-7, with 12 bases fitting TRBD2. The ends lost 4 bases at V and 7 bases at J; junction bases unmatched: 12. CDR1 is SGHDT and CDR2 is YYEEEE in the germline V gene. CDR3 length: 16 amino acids. Here the CDR3 reads CASSLEPLAGGREQYF. CDR3 bases: TGTGCCAGCAGCCTGGAACCACTAGCGGGGGGAAGGGAGCAGTACTTC. Supplemented by reference TRBV5-6 and TRBJ2-7, the full variable domain reads DAGVTQSPTHLIKTRGQQVTLRCSPKSGHDTVSWYQQALGQGPQFIFQYYEEEERQRGNFPDRFSGHQFPNYSSELNVNALLLGDSALYLCASSLEPLAGGREQYFGPGTRLTVT.

This clone showed up just once. The rearrangement joins TRBV7-2 to TRBJ2-2; 7 positions agree with TRBD1. J lost 3 bases, V lost 6 bases, and 4 bases had no gene match. Germline CDR1 reads SGHTA; CDR2 reads FQGNSA. The CDR3 consists of 14 residues. The CDR3 DNA follows: TGTGCCAGCAGGTGGGGGACAGACACCGGGGAGCTGTTTTTT. It codes for CASRWGTDTGELFF.

This clone appeared once. The rearrangement joins TRBV5-6 to TRBJ1-1, with D maybe TRBD1 (6 bases). Trimming shortened V by 2 bases and J by 6 bases, and 11 bases separated the two germline ends. Germline values: CDR1 SGHDT, CDR2 YYEEEE. The CDR3 totals 13 residues. The DNA for the CDR3 is TGTGCCAGCAGCTTCCTCCAGGGGTCTGAAGCTTTCTTT. Translating it yields CASSFLQGSEAFF.

The chain recombines TRBV7-9 with TRBJ2-1; D remains unclear. Per the germline V gene, CDR1 is SEHNR and CDR2 is FQNEAQ (reference sequence). There are 16 residues in the CDR3. V lost 4 bases and J 3 bases, leaving 16 bases between the germline ends. The CDR3 loop is CASSSFESQDYNEQFF. The CDR3 nucleotides are TGTGCCAGCAGCTCTTTTGAAAGTCAGGACTACAATGAGCAGTTCTTC.

The rearrangement uses TRBV11-3 and TRBJ1-1; D remains ambiguous. V was clipped by 5 bases and J by 5 bases, with 12 bases between them. Germline V CDR1 and CDR2: SGHNT, YENEEA. The CDR3 consists of 13 residues. The CDR3 region is CASSDRLETEAFF. The DNA of the CDR3 is TGTGCCAGCAGCGATCGCTTGGAGACTGAAGCTTTCTTT.

This clone has only a few counts. The rearrangement uses TRBV18 and TRBJ1-6; maybe TRBD1 (6 bases). This CDR3 is built from 15 residues. CDR1 and CDR2 (germline): KGHSH, LQKENI. Deletions cut 1 base from V and 4 bases from J, with 8 bases between. The CDR3 loop reads CASSPRQGYNSPLHF. For the CDR3, the DNA is TGTGCCAGCTCACCACGCCAGGGGTATAATTCACCCCTCCACTTT.

The chain recombines TRBV5-6 with TRBJ1-5; D ambiguous. The CDR3 is made up of 14 amino acids. The germline gives CDR1 SGHDT, CDR2 YYEEEE. Trimming pared 4 bases from V and 7 bases from J, leaving 15 bases between. The CDR3 loop is CASSPAAGSQPQHF. The CDR3 DNA reads TGTGCCAGCAGCCCGGCTGCAGGCAGCCAGCCCCAGCATTTT.

The genes are TRBV2 and TRBJ2-5, with a possible D match to TRBD2 (6 bases). This CDR3 has 15 amino acids. Per the germline V gene, CDR1 is SNHLY and CDR2 is FYNNEI. Trimming pared 7 bases from V and 0 bases from J, leaving 15 bases between. CDR3 protein: CASTGPGGYQETQYF. The CDR3 DNA sequence: TGTGCCAGCACGGGGCCTGGGGGGTACCAAGAGACCCAGTACTTC.

This clone was found once. V usage is TRBV29-1 and J usage is TRBJ2-1; TRBD2 matches at 10 bases. The germline CDR1 and CDR2 sequences are SQVTM and ANQGSEA. The CDR3 has 15 residues. V shed 7 bases, J shed 8 bases, and the junction held 14 bases outside the gene matches. The CDR3 is CSETERGGPGDEQFF. The CDR3 DNA reads as TGCAGCGAAACTGAGCGGGGGGGCCCCGGGGATGAGCAGTTCTTC.

This chain joins TRBV5-4 and TRBJ1-1; 7 nucleotides align to TRBD1. The CDR3 sequence is 13 residues long. CDR1 and CDR2 from the germline V gene are SGHNT and YYREEE (reference sequence). With 4 bases clipped from V and 8 bases from J, the junction kept 8 bases outside the gene matches. The CDR3: CASSQGSTGEAFF. In DNA form, the CDR3 reads TGTGCCAGCAGCCAAGGTTCGACAGGGGAAGCTTTCTTT.

This chain connects TRBV6-6 to TRBJ1-2; D uncertain. The germline gives CDR1 MNHNY, CDR2 SVGAGI (reference sequence). The V end lost 5 bases, the J end lost 4 bases, and 8 bases lay between the germline ends. The CDR3 contains 12 residues. CDR3 in DNA: TGTGCCAGCAGTCCCTCTCCCTATGGCTACACCTTC. Translated, it gives CASSPSPYGYTF.

This clone was seen only a few times. This CDR3 reads CASSLSQGHRGGNIQYF. CDR3 nucleotide sequence: TGCGCCAGCAGCTTGTCGCAGGGGCATCGCGGGGGAAACATTCAGTACTTC. The genes are TRBV5-1 and TRBJ2-4, with D perhaps TRBD2 (7 bases). V was shortened by 1 base and J by 6 bases, with 20 bases between the two germline ends. The CDR3 is made up of 17 amino acids. CDR1 and CDR2 (germline): SGHRS, YFSETQ.

The genes are TRBV5-1 and TRBJ2-6; 8 positions agree with TRBD1. Trimming cost V 2 bases and J 0 bases; bases outside gene matches: 4. Germline CDR1 SGHRS, CDR2 YFSETQ. This CDR3 has 17 amino acids. The CDR3 spells CASSLGTGNSGANVLTF. The CDR3 bases are TGCGCCAGCAGCTTAGGGACAGGCAACTCTGGGGCCAACGTCCTGACTTTC. Full variable domain (remainder filled in from reference TRBV5-1 and TRBJ2-6): KAGVTQTPRYLIKTRGQQVTLSCSPISGHRSVSWYQQTPGQGLQFLFEYFSETQRNKGNFPGRFSGRQFSNSRSEMNVSTLELGDSALYLCASSLGTGNSGANVLTFGAGSRLTVL.

This chain links TRBV11-2 with TRBJ1-1, with D possibly being TRBD1 (5 bases). CDR1 and CDR2 from the germline V gene are SGHAT and FQNNGV. The CDR3 is 14 amino acids. Trimming removed 4 bases from V and 1 base from J, with 10 bases in between. The CDR3 here is CASSSRVQNTEAFF. The CDR3 DNA is TGTGCCAGCAGCTCCAGGGTTCAGAACACTGAAGCTTTCTTT.

This sequence joins TRBV10-3 and TRBJ1-4; 7 nucleotides agree with TRBD1. Germline assignment: CDR1 ENHRY and CDR2 SYGVKD. J gave up 5 bases and V 4 bases, and 7 bases lay outside the gene matches. This CDR3 contains 15 residues. CDR3: CAISAFDRENEKLFF. Written as DNA, the CDR3 is TGTGCCATCAGTGCTTTCGACAGGGAGAATGAAAAACTGTTTTTT.

V is TRBV10-3 and J is TRBJ2-5, with TRBD2 identical over 15 bases. V lost 8 bases, J lost 4 bases, and 5 bases stayed unmatched. Germline lookup yields CDR1 ENHRY and CDR2 SYGVKD. The CDR3 runs to 15 residues. As DNA, the CDR3 is TGTGCCATCGGGACTAGCGGGGGGCCGGCAGAGACCCAGTACTTC. Its protein product is CAIGTSGGPAETQYF.

This sequence joins TRBV2 and TRBJ1-6; 12 bases line up with TRBD1. The junction had 8 bases not matched to a gene; V was cut back by 8 bases and J by 18 bases. This CDR3 has 12 residues. Germline V gene data show CDR1 as SNHLY and CDR2 as FYNNEI. The CDR3 spells CASRDRGPPGHF. The CDR3 nucleotides are TGTGCCAGCCGGGACAGGGGGCCCCCAGGCCACTTT. Looking up the rest from reference TRBV2 and TRBJ1-6 gives the full variable domain: EPEVTQTPSHQVTQMGQEVILRCVPISNHLYFYWYRQILGQKVEFLVSFYNNEISEKSEIFDDQFSVERPDGSNFTLKIRSTKLEDSAMYFCASRDRGPPGHFGNGTRLTVT.

The chain has TRBV12-5 and TRBJ2-1; 7 bases agree with TRBD1. Unmatched junction bases numbered 10, after V lost 5 bases and J lost 9 bases. Germline CDR1 is LGHNT and CDR2 is FRNRAP. This CDR3 has 14 residues. The CDR3 DNA reads as TGTGCTAGTGGTCCGCCGACAGGGTACGTTGAGCAGTTCTTC. Protein sequence: CASGPPTGYVEQFF.

This chain links TRBV7-3 with TRBJ1-2, with 9 nucleotides matching TRBD1. This CDR3 is 16 amino acids long. The germline gives CDR1 SGHTA, CDR2 FQGTGA. The junction had 15 bases not matched to a gene; V was cut back by 5 bases and J by 8 bases. This chain's CDR3 is CASSPKSTGGAEGYTF. In DNA form, the CDR3 reads TGTGCCAGCAGCCCAAAGTCGACAGGGGGGGCTGAGGGCTACACCTTC.

The chain employs TRBV6-6 and TRBJ2-7; 9 nucleotides match TRBD1. The CDR3 has 15 amino acids. CDR1 is MNHNY, CDR2 SVGAGI, per germline (reference sequence). The J segment lost 4 bases and the V segment lost 5 bases, leaving 9 bases of the junction unmatched. The CDR3 loop is CASSSTGGEAYEQYF. CDR3 nucleotides: TGTGCCAGCAGTAGCACAGGGGGCGAGGCTTACGAGCAGTACTTC.

The rearrangement uses TRBV6-1 and TRBJ2-3; D possibly corresponds to TRBD2 (6 bases). V was clipped by 5 bases and J by 2 bases, with 11 bases between them. This CDR3 has 14 amino acids. Germline CDR1 and CDR2: MNHNS and SASEGT. The CDR3 bases are TGTGCCAGCAGTTCGGGGAGGTCCACAGATACGCAGTATTTT. It translates to CASSSGRSTDTQYF.